This T cell receptor (delta chain) emerged from a study of γδ T cells in repeated Plasmodium falciparum infection (dated by TCRdb to the early 2020s). For context, the study as a whole: The natural-infection arm enrolled Malian children exposed to intense seasonal malaria transmission, compared against age and gender matched Australian children. Four controlled human malaria infections were administered to five malaria-naive U.S. adults over approximately 580 days by bites from P. falciparum NF54-infected Anopheles stephensi mosquitoes. Controlled-infection subjects were sampled at baseline, immediately before selected infections, and 21 days after each infection. Malian gammadelta TCR repertoires were analysed cross-sectionally in periods with no transmission and longitudinally across episodes of acute febrile malaria. The study looked at how repeated Plasmodium falciparum infection shapes the human gammadelta T cell repertoire, using both natural infection in Mali and controlled human malaria infection.

The method was multiplex PCR. These reads were obtained on an Illumina MiSeq. Both TCR gamma (TRG) and TCR delta (TRD) chains were sequenced from each sorted gammadelta T cell sample. In the authors' own workflow: Clonotype tree plots, accumulated frequency of the top 20 clonotypes, diversity index (DI) and D75 metrics were included in the repertoire analyses. Clones were re-identified by TCRdb from the public reads with CATT, and rows with the same DNA were merged. TCRdb's processing, not the authors' own work, is the source of the V and J calls. Recorded for this sample are some 100,000 delta-chain clones; approximately 1.5% of them occurred a single time. Approximately 10% of the sample is taken by the ten largest. Here is what the overall study found, with its caveats: Across time and infection, the Vgamma9/Vdelta2+ TCR repertoires showed a highly stable polyclonal makeup, with many TCRgamma sequences overlapping between individuals. In Vdelta2-negative, largely Vdelta1+, gammadelta TCR repertoires, repeated controlled infections appeared to drive waves of new clonotype selection. Compared with Australian children, Malian children appeared to have Vdelta2-negative gammadelta TCR repertoires that were more clonally expanded, less diverse and less shared. The controlled-infection cohort was small, limiting analysis of inter-individual variability in gammadelta T cell responses. Generalizability was limited because the Malian cohort was drawn from a small rural village of predominantly one ethnic group.

The germline V gene gives CDR1 as TSWWSYY and CDR2 as QGS. The CDR3 numbers 18 residues from cysteine through phenylalanine. Kept here is only the CDR3 DNA, which spans 54 bases and is read in frame from base 1. This clone was counted only a few times. Its cognate antigen has yet to be identified. This probably arose from a read error, given a far larger clone one base away. Other DNA sequences in the same sample also yield this CDR3. Vgamma9/Vdelta2+ and Vdelta2-negative gammadelta T cell populations were flow-sorted from peripheral blood mononuclear cells for bulk TCR repertoire analysis. The specimen sequenced was gamma-delta T cells from blood. The origin of this receptor is a pool of human donors (malaria-infected and uninfected, not separated). A V gene of TRDV1 was called, but no J gene was assigned; TRDD3, the table's D call, lacks a check against the DNA. The DNA sequence follows: TGTGCTCTTGGGGAACTATTCCGAGTAGCACCTCCGGCCAGACCCCTAATCTTT. Its amino acids are CALGELFRVAPPARPLIF.